These T cell receptor beta chains were read from a single sample in a study of metastatic and nonmetastatic thyroid tumors. TCRdb re-called the PCR reads via MiXCR. The sample shows around 24,000 clones, more than 20% of them seen only once. Sequencing was performed on tumor tissue. The receptors were gathered from a male donor with papillary thyroid cancer or a benign thyroid nodule (not recorded which). Some clones in this sample may be carry-over from other donors' samples. Each CDR3 is given with its conserved first and last residue. Fields, in order: J gene, D gene, clone size, V gene, CDR3 DNA, CDR3 protein. A D gene is named only where the DNA matches it firmly. Clone size is shown for a subset of rows, as once, few, many or a class of expanded clone.

TRBJ2-1 . many TRBV20-1 TGCAGTGCTCCGAAGGGGGGCGCCCTCTTCAATGAGCAGTTCTTC CSAPKGGALFNEQFF
TRBJ2-3 . medium-sized TRBV11-2 TGTGCCAGCAGCTTAGAGTGGGTGCGGGTCACAGATACGCAGTATTTT CASSLEWVRVTDTQYF
TRBJ2-7 TRBD2 medium-sized TRBV20-1 TGCAGTGCTAGAGATAGCGGGGGGCGGTCCTACGAGCAGTACTTC CSARDSGGRSYEQYF
TRBJ2-7 TRBD2 . TRBV20-1 TGCAGTGATAGAGAGCCTAGCGGGAGAGGTGAGCAGTACTTC CSDREPSGRGEQYF
TRBJ2-1 . many TRBV20-1 TGCAGTGCTAGGGACTTGAGCTCCTACAATGAGCAGTTCTTC CSARDLSSYNEQFF
TRBJ2-7 . many TRBV5-4 TGTGCCAGCACTATACAGGGATCCTACGAGCAGTACTTC CASTIQGSYEQYF
TRBJ2-5 TRBD2 . TRBV5-1 TGCGCCAGCAGCCCCGCGGGGGGGGAGACCCAGTACTTC CASSPAGGETQYF
TRBJ1-2 . many TRBV19 TGTGCCAGCAGTTTCTACAGCGGGATGCGAGCTAACTATGGCTACACCTTC CASSFYSGMRANYGYTF
TRBJ2-2 . many TRBV6-2/TRBV6-3 TGTGCCAGCAGCCCCAGCCAGGCGAACACCGGGGAGCTGTTTTTT CASSPSQANTGELFF
TRBJ2-5 TRBD1 many TRBV24-1 TGTGCCACCAGTGACTCTAGGACAGGGGGCGGAACGGAGACCCAGTACTTC CATSDSRTGGGTETQYF
TRBJ2-3 . . TRBV27 TGTGCCAGCAGACGTCCTAGCACAGATACGCAGTATTTT CASRRPSTDTQYF
TRBJ1-5 . once TRBV7-8 TGTGCCAGCAGCTTATTCGTTCGGGATCAGCCCCAGCATTTT CASSLFVRDQPQHF
TRBJ2-2 . many TRBV10-3 TGTGCCATCAGCCTACAGGGCTCGAACACCGGGGAGCTGTTTTTT CAISLQGSNTGELFF
TRBJ2-7 . few TRBV2 TGTGCCAGTTCCGGGACTGGCGCCTACGAGCAGTACTTC CASSGTGAYEQYF
TRBJ2-1 TRBD2 many TRBV24-1 TGTGCCACCAGTGAGTCCGGGACTAGCGGCAATGAGCAGTTCTTC CATSESGTSGNEQFF
TRBJ2-7 . . TRBV11-3 TGTGCCAGCAGCCCGAAAAGCGGTATTTCCTACGAGCAGTACTTC CASSPKSGISYEQYF
TRBJ2-7 TRBD2 . TRBV27 TGTGCCAGCAGGCCCGTCGAGGGACGGGAGGGCGAGCAGTGCTTC CASRPVEGREGEQCF
TRBJ2-2 TRBD2 many TRBV20-1 TGCAGTGCTAGCGGGGCTAGCGGAAACACCGGGGAGCTGTTTTTT CSASGASGNTGELFF
TRBJ2-5 . many TRBV6-1 TGTGCCAGCAGTGAAGTGGACAAGGGAAGGAGGGAGACCCAGTACTTC CASSEVDKGRRETQYF
TRBJ1-1 . many TRBV20-1 TGCAGTGCTCCGCCCCCCCCCTGGGATAACACTGAAGCTTTCTTT CSAPPPPWDNTEAFF
TRBJ1-5 . few TRBV28 TGTGCCAGCATTCCCAGGGGACCCTTCAATCAGCCCCAGCATTTT CASIPRGPFNQPQHF
TRBJ2-6 . medium-sized TRBV28 TGTGCCAGCAGCCGCATTCCCGGGGCTGGGGCCAACGTCCTGACTTTC CASSRIPGAGANVLTF
TRBJ2-7 . . TRBV6-2/TRBV6-3 TGTGCAAGCAAATCCGCTATGCGGGCGGACTCATCCGAGCAGTACTTC CASKSAMRADSSEQYF
TRBJ1-3 . many TRBV12-3/TRBV12-4 TGTGCCAGCATCCGGGGCAGAACTGGAAACACCATATATTTT CASIRGRTGNTIYF
TRBJ2-2 . many TRBV6-2/TRBV6-3 TGTGCCAGCAGTTTTCGTGGGCGGGAGAACACCGGGGAGCTGTTTTTT CASSFRGRENTGELFF
TRBJ1-3 . many TRBV6-1 TGTGCCAGCACCCACGGCCGAGGCGGCGGGCGAAACACCATATATTTT CASTHGRGGGRNTIYF
TRBJ2-7 . many TRBV12-3/TRBV12-4 TGTGCCAGCAGTCCGAGCCGAACCGGGGAGCAGTACTTC CASSPSRTGEQYF
TRBJ1-5 TRBD1 many TRBV6-4 TGTGCCAGCAGTGAACAGGGGGCCAAGGTTCAGCCCCAGCATTTT CASSEQGAKVQPQHF
TRBJ2-1 TRBD2 many TRBV6-1 TGTGCCAGCAGTTTCGACTGGACTAGCCGCGCTGAGCAGTTCTTC CASSFDWTSRAEQFF
TRBJ2-3 . few TRBV28 TGTGCCAGCAGTCCCAGCGGGGAGGGGGCGTACCCAGATATGCAGTATTTT CASSPSGEGAYPDMQYF
TRBJ2-1 TRBD2 many TRBV7-9 TGTGCCAGCAGCTTACTGGCGGGAGGGGCGAATGAGCAGTTCTTC CASSLLAGGANEQFF
TRBJ2-2 TRBD2 many TRBV18 TGTGCCAGCTCGCCTACACTAGCGGGAAACACCGGGGAGCTGTTTTTT CASSPTLAGNTGELFF
TRBJ2-7 TRBD1 many TRBV4-3 TGCGCCAGCAGCCAACCCCTGGACAGGGTCCTTACCTACGAGCAGTACTTC CASSQPLDRVLTYEQYF